This TCR beta chain was profiled in a study of OX40 agonist ivuxolimab in advanced cancers. The overall study: In this cohort, patients received ivuxolimab, an agonistic anti-OX40 (CD134) antibody. Study-level findings and limits: Expanded clones tended on average to be more numerous among CD8+ T cells than CD4+.

CDR1 and CDR2 (germline): MGHRA, YSYEKL. This CDR3 contains 16 residues. Concerning this clone itself: Its specificity is not known. Compared with germline, one end of the junction differs, possibly owing to a read error.

TCRdb keeps only in-frame clones here, not all; method: immunoSEQ multiplex PCR. Among some 19,000 clones listed, around 84% were seen once. Patients with autoimmune history or systemic immunosuppression were excluded. The chain carries TRBV4-1 and TRBJ2-7, with TRBD2 matching over 7 bases. The TCR comes from an adult with an advanced solid tumor such as melanoma, head and neck, liver or kidney cancer. This sample comprised CD4+ or CD8+ T cells sorted from blood, obtained in a trial of the OX40 agonist ivuxolimab. The CDR3 sequence is CASSQASSGPGYEQYF. DNA of the CDR3: TGCGCCAGCAGTCAAGCATCTAGCGGCCCAGGCTACGAGCAGTACTTC.